The 21 T cell receptor beta chains below were found in one sample sequenced in a study of blood T cell repertoires in COVID-19. The data were produced by immunoSEQ multiplex PCR, yet TCRdb's version contains in-frame clones alone and is incomplete. Among about 200,000 clones, around nine tenths were seen once, and the ten largest hold roughly 6.4%. Sequencing was done on a sample of peripheral blood. Receptor source: a man aged 55-75 years who had recovered from COVID-19.

This sequence joins TRBV4-1 and TRBJ1-2, with a tentative D call TRBD1 (5 bases). Between the trimmed V and J ends, which lost 4 bases and 4 bases, there was a span of 16 bases. The germline CDR1 and CDR2 sequences are MGHRA and YSYEKL. The CDR3 length is 15 residues. The DNA for the CDR3 is TGCGCCAGCAGCCTCGATGGCGGGGGAACCTATGGCTACACCTTC. It translates to CASSLDGGGTYGYTF.

The chain uses TRBV24-1 and TRBJ2-1; tentative D call: TRBD1 (5 bases). The CDR3 sequence is 15 residues long. The V and J ends lost 3 bases and 0 bases respectively, with 8 bases between them. The V gene's germline CDR1 is KGHDR and CDR2 SFDVKD. CDR3 in DNA: TGTGCCACCAGTGATCAGGGTAGCTCCTACAATGAGCAGTTCTTC. Protein product: CATSDQGSSYNEQFF.

This clone was detected only a few times. CDR3 residues: CASGTGGRTFF. The DNA of the CDR3 is TGTGCCAGCGGGACAGGGGGGAGGACTTTCTTT. The chain links TRBV2 to TRBJ1-1; TRBD1 matches 11 bases. CDR1 and CDR2 (germline): SNHLY, FYNNEI. This CDR3 contains 11 residues. With 8 bases clipped from V and 12 bases from J, the junction kept 5 bases outside the gene matches.

The V and J genes are TRBV24-1 and TRBJ1-2; no clear D. V shed 4 bases and J shed 12 bases, with 20 bases lying between them. The CDR3 extends over 14 amino acids. Germline CDR1 KGHDR, CDR2 SFDVKD. The CDR3 loop reads CATSDPGARFSHTF. In DNA form, the CDR3 reads TGTGCCACCAGTGACCCCGGAGCGCGGTTTAGTCACACCTTC.

The chain joins TRBV30 to TRBJ2-1, with a tentative D call TRBD1 (6 bases). The germline V and J ends were trimmed by 3 bases and 5 bases, with 20 bases remaining between them. Germline lookup yields CDR1 GTSNPN and CDR2 SVGIG (reference sequence). There are 16 residues in the CDR3. The CDR3, as DNA: TGTGCCTGGAGCCCCCCGGGACATCCATCGAACAATGAGCAGTTCTTC. Translating it yields CAWSPPGHPSNNEQFF.

The genes are TRBV19 and TRBJ2-7; D unresolved. This CDR3 comprises 14 residues. Between the trimmed V and J ends, which lost 3 bases and 2 bases, there was a span of 11 bases. Germline CDR1 LNHDA, CDR2 SQIVND (reference sequence). CDR3 sequence: CASSIWMGPYEQYF. DNA for the CDR3: TGTGCCAGTAGTATCTGGATGGGCCCCTACGAGCAGTACTTC.

The rearrangement links TRBV6-5 to TRBJ2-7, with D perhaps TRBD1 (5 bases). The CDR3 has 14 amino acids. In germline, CDR1 is MNHEY, CDR2 SVGAGI. The germline V and J ends were trimmed by 4 bases and 3 bases, with 13 bases remaining between them. CDR3 nucleotides: TGTGCCAGCAGTTTTAGGGGCCACCACTACGAGCAGTACTTC. It specifies CASSFRGHHYEQYF.

The chain links TRBV5-1 to TRBJ2-5, with D possibly being TRBD1 (5 bases). CDR3 length: 14 residues. The germline CDR1 and CDR2 sequences are SGHRS and YFSETQ. Trimming took off 0 bases at V and 5 bases at J, with 11 bases between the two ends. Here the CDR3 DNA reads TGCGCCAGCAGCTTGGGGTGGGGCAGGGAGACCCAGTACTTC. As protein: CASSLGWGRETQYF.

The V call is TRBV24-1, the J call TRBJ2-3; a possible D gene is TRBD1 (5 bases). The CDR3 has 13 residues. With 9 bases removed from V and 4 bases from J, the gap between germline ends came to 13 bases. Germline-derived CDR1 and CDR2 are KGHDR and SFDVKD. The CDR3 is CATQGFRADTQYF. DNA for the CDR3: TGTGCCACCCAGGGATTTCGGGCAGATACGCAGTATTTT.

The rearrangement uses TRBV18 and TRBJ2-7, with 7 positions matching TRBD1. CDR3 length: 16 amino acids. In germline, CDR1 is KGHSH, CDR2 LQKENI. V dropped 0 bases and J dropped 6; count of bases not matched to a gene: 11. The CDR3: CASSPPLGGRGGEQYF. CDR3 nucleotide sequence: TGTGCCAGCTCACCACCGTTAGGGGGCCGGGGTGGCGAGCAGTACTTC. The variable domain in full, completed from reference TRBV18 and TRBJ2-7, reads NAGVMQNPRHLVRRRGQEARLRCSPMKGHSHVYWYRQLPEEGLKFMVYLQKENIIDESGMPKERFSAEFPKEGPSILRIQQVVRGDSAAYFCASSPPLGGRGGEQYFGPGTRLTVT.

V usage is TRBV7-3 and J usage is TRBJ2-3, with TRBD2 matching 7 bases. CDR3 length equals 15 residues. V lost 2 bases, J lost 5 bases, and 7 bases stayed unmatched. Germline CDR1 reads SGHTA; CDR2 reads FQGTGA. The CDR3 DNA sequence: TGTGCCAGCAGCTTAGGGGGAGGCGGGGGAGATACGCAGTATTTT. This codes for CASSLGGGGGDTQYF.

The chain recombines TRBV27 with TRBJ1-5, with TRBD1 identical over 12 bases. J gave up 6 bases and V 5 bases, and 5 bases lay outside the gene matches. Germline V CDR1 and CDR2: MNHEY, SMNVEV (reference sequence). This CDR3 comprises 15 residues. CDR3: CASSRGQGAIQPQHF. CDR3 nucleotide sequence: TGTGCCAGCAGTCGGGGACAGGGGGCAATTCAGCCCCAGCATTTT.

This sequence joins TRBV7-8 and TRBJ2-5; TRBD1 is a possible D gene (5 bases). Germline CDR1 is SGHVS and CDR2 is FQNEAQ. The CDR3 runs to 14 residues. The germline V and J ends were trimmed by 5 bases and 5 bases, with 15 bases remaining between them. CDR3 bases: TGTGCCAGCAGCCCCGCCGGAAGGGGCGAGACCCAGTACTTC. It translates to CASSPAGRGETQYF.

V is TRBV7-2 and J is TRBJ2-2; TRBD2 might be the D (5 bases). The CDR3 totals 15 residues. Trimming pared 5 bases from V and 3 bases from J, leaving 13 bases between. In germline, CDR1 is SGHTA, CDR2 FQGNSA. The CDR3 region is CASSRAVRDTGELFF. The CDR3 DNA follows: TGTGCCAGCAGCAGGGCCGTGCGGGACACCGGGGAGCTGTTTTTT.

The chain has TRBV9 and TRBJ2-3; 7 bases line up with TRBD1. Trimming took 0 bases from V and 2 from J; bases not matched to a gene: 9. The germline CDR1 and CDR2 sequences are SGDLS and YYNGEE. The CDR3 has 17 residues. CDR3 sequence: CASSVGGPGQPTDTQYF. CDR3 DNA: TGTGCCAGCAGCGTAGGGGGACCGGGACAGCCCACAGATACGCAGTATTTT.

The chain links TRBV28 to TRBJ2-7, with 10 bases lining up with TRBD1. CDR1 and CDR2 from the germline V gene are MDHEN and SYDVKM. The V segment lost 4 bases and the J segment 3 bases; nucleotides outside the gene matches: 6. CDR3 size: 15 residues. CDR3 nucleotide sequence: TGTGCCAGCAGTTCGCCGGGACAGGGGATCTACGAGCAGTACTTC. Translation gives CASSSPGQGIYEQYF.

The chain employs TRBV15 and TRBJ1-1; D perhaps matches TRBD1 (5 bases). V was clipped by 3 bases and J by 3 bases, with 17 bases between them. CDR1 is LNHNV, CDR2 YYDKDF, per germline (reference sequence). This CDR3 spans 16 amino acids. The CDR3 coding sequence is TGTGCCACCAGCAGGTTACAGGTAACATTGGACACTGAAGCTTTCTTT. This gives the protein CATSRLQVTLDTEAFF.

This chain links TRBV5-6 with TRBJ1-6; possibly TRBD1 for D (5 bases). The CDR3 extends over 17 amino acids. Trimming shortened V by 0 bases and J by 6 bases, and 16 bases separated the two germline ends. CDR1 SGHDT and CDR2 YYEEEE come from the germline V gene. This chain's CDR3 is CASSLDGSQGVNSPLHF. The CDR3 DNA reads TGTGCCAGCAGCTTGGACGGCAGCCAAGGGGTTAATTCACCCCTCCACTTT.

The genes are TRBV24-1 and TRBJ2-1; unclear D gene. Germline lookup yields CDR1 KGHDR and CDR2 SFDVKD. V gave up 3 bases and J gave up 10 bases, with 9 bases separating them. The CDR3 extends over 12 amino acids. The CDR3 loop is CATSDGLVEQFF. The CDR3 DNA reads TGTGCCACCAGTGATGGGCTGGTCGAGCAGTTCTTC.

J is TRBJ1-2 and V is TRBV2; 9 bases map to TRBD1. The CDR3 runs to 14 residues. From germline, CDR1 is SNHLY and CDR2 FYNNEI. V lost 4 bases and J lost 1; bases outside the gene matches: 1. CDR3 region: CASSGQGDNYGYTF. CDR3 DNA: TGTGCCAGCAGTGGACAGGGGGATAACTATGGCTACACCTTC.

V gene TRBV28 combines with J gene TRBJ1-6; D is ambiguous. The CDR3 has 13 amino acids. Germline assignment: CDR1 MDHEN and CDR2 SYDVKM. V was shortened by 11 bases and J by 3 bases, with 11 bases between the two germline ends. Written as DNA, the CDR3 is TGTGCCTGTGCGGCAGACTATAATTCACCCCTCCACTTT. Translating gives CACAADYNSPLHF.